Below, one TCR beta chain is given with its context. What it binds is unknown. V trimming: 6 bases; J trimming: 9 bases; junction bases outside the gene matches: 11. CDR1 is SGHTA, CDR2 FQGTGA, per germline. This CDR3 has 14 residues. Deep-level settings were used for running the assay. Repertoires were generated with immunoSEQ multiplex PCR, while TCRdb's copy carries only in-frame clones and drops some. The sample yields around 690,000 clones, around 90% seen once. This entry comes from a study of shared clonotypes between healthy human individuals. CD8 memory merged CD45RO+ cells and CCR7-negative CD45RA+ TemRA cells into one population. Study outcomes and limitations: Clonotypes that were shared across a handful of donors made up approximately 5% of naive CD4 clonotypes. Despite large depth, rarefaction showed incomplete sorted-subset sequencing.

The chain recombines TRBV7-3 with TRBJ2-1; 7 nucleotides match TRBD1. The sequence was obtained from a man younger than 35 in good health. Some clones in this sample may be carry-over from other donors' samples. Sequencing input: memory CD8+ T cells from PBMCs. Subset noted: CD45RO+ cells pooled with CCR7-negative TemRA cells. CDR3 bases: TGTGCCAGCAGTGCGAGGGGGCCAAAAGGTGAGCAGTTCTTC. Translating it yields CASSARGPKGEQFF.